This is a list of T cell receptor beta chains from one sample in a study of Graves' ophthalmopathy and Graves' hyperthyroidism. TCRdb redid the calling of the multiplex PCR reads with MiXCR, one entry per CDR3 protein. This table holds a few hundred thousand distinct CDR3 sequences, about two fifths found once. Sequenced: peripheral blood or thyroid tissue (not recorded which). Receptor source: an adult man with Graves' hyperthyroidism. CDR3s include the opening cysteine and the closing phenylalanine or tryptophan.

J gene	V gene	CDR3 protein
TRBJ2-2	TRBV29-1	CSVEVDGELFF
TRBJ2-7	TRBV16	CASSRANSGGEQYF
TRBJ2-5	TRBV15	CATARWDSQRETQYF
TRBJ1-2	TRBV29-1	CSAPHSGTDISNYGYTF
TRBJ2-3	TRBV20-1	CSARDRVQGTQYF
TRBJ1-1	TRBV5-1	CASKMTGANTEAFF
TRBJ2-7	TRBV5-8	CASSSGTGLYEQYF
TRBJ1-4	TRBV19	CASRTPPGEKLFF
TRBJ1-2	TRBV5-4	CASSQGLQGHTF
TRBJ2-5	TRBV4-1	CASSQGQGAREETQYF
TRBJ2-5	TRBV5-1	CASSQTSGSAETQYF
TRBJ2-7	TRBV19	CASSIRLSSGWEQYF
TRBJ1-2	TRBV6-6	CASTGGNYGYTF
TRBJ1-2	TRBV29-1	CSVTGTAIYGYTF
TRBJ2-2	TRBV19	CASSLLGTGELFF